The 20 T cell receptor beta chains below were found in one sample sequenced in a study of cytomegalovirus exposure and HLA in healthy donors (TCRdb year 2017). Library prep was done by the immunoSEQ multiplex PCR assay. For the multiplex PCR, a mixture combining 60 forward primers for TCR Vbeta segments and 13 reverse primers for TCR Jbeta segments was used. As stored in TCRdb, this immuneACCESS dataset retains in-frame rearrangements with V and J assigned. A fraction of the clones does not appear; measured against another copy, unresolved V genes explain less than half of the discrepancy, and the remainder lacks a known reason. The sample profile shows almost 95,000 clones; over 50% of them were found once. About 3.8% of the sample rests with the top ten. The specimen sequenced was PBMCs. These receptors were collected from a man aged 25-40 years in good health and CMV-seronegative.

The chain recombines TRBV5-1 with TRBJ1-2; D may be TRBD1 (5 bases). The CDR3 runs to 16 residues. V lost 0 bases, J lost 4 bases, and 16 bases lay in between. Germline-derived CDR1 and CDR2 are SGHRS and YFSETQ. The CDR3 sequence is CASSLAKSGDAYGYTF. In DNA form, the CDR3 reads TGCGCCAGCAGCTTGGCCAAATCGGGGGACGCCTATGGCTACACCTTC. The variable domain in full, with the rest retrieved from reference TRBV5-1 and TRBJ1-2, is KAGVTQTPRYLIKTRGQQVTLSCSPISGHRSVSWYQQTPGQGLQFLFEYFSETQRNKGNFPGRFSGRQFSNSRSEMNVSTLELGDSALYLCASSLAKSGDAYGYTFGSGTRLTVV.

The V call is TRBV7-2, the J call TRBJ2-7; a weak D match, TRBD2 (7 bases). Per the germline V gene, CDR1 is SGHTA and CDR2 is FQGNSA. The germline V and J ends were trimmed by 5 bases and 0 bases, with 17 bases remaining between them. This CDR3 is built from 16 residues. The CDR3 is CASSPRGGRSSYEQYF. The CDR3 DNA reads TGTGCCAGCAGCCCCAGGGGCGGGAGAAGCTCCTACGAGCAGTACTTC.

The rearrangement joins TRBV2 to TRBJ2-2, with D possibly TRBD1 on 6 matching bases. Germline CDR1 is SNHLY and CDR2 is FYNNEI. Trimming took 6 bases from V and 6 from J, leaving 20 bases between them. CDR3 length: 16 amino acids. The CDR3 coding sequence is TGTGCCAGCAGCCGAGGACAGACTTTGGGTTCCGGGGAGCTGTTTTTT. It is translated as CASSRGQTLGSGELFF.

This clone was seen a handful of times. CDR3 coding DNA: TGTGCCAGCAGTTACTCGGGGGCGTCGAACACTGAAGCTTTCTTT. Its translation: CASSYSGASNTEAFF. The gene calls are TRBV6-6 and TRBJ1-1; perhaps TRBD1 as D (6 bases). The CDR3 loop spans 15 amino acids. Trimming took off 0 bases at V and 1 base at J, with 9 bases between the two ends. Germline CDR1 and CDR2: MNHNY and SVGAGI (reference sequence).

This sequence joins TRBV27 and TRBJ2-1; D perhaps matches TRBD2 (5 bases). The CDR3 extends over 15 amino acids. The V end was cut by 3 bases, the J end by 3 bases, with 12 bases between. CDR1 is MNHEY, CDR2 SMNVEV, per germline (reference sequence). CDR3 sequence (DNA): TGTGCCAGCAGTTTCGGGGATGGATACTACAATGAGCAGTTCTTC. This encodes CASSFGDGYYNEQFF.

Concerning this clone: Other DNA sequences in this sample translate to the same CDR3. The chain recombines TRBV5-1 with TRBJ1-2; 7 bases are shared with TRBD1. Germline CDR1 and CDR2: SGHRS and YFSETQ. V lost 0 bases and J lost 4; bases outside the gene matches: 12. CDR3 size: 17 residues. The CDR3 region is CASSLAGVGQDLYGYTF. The CDR3 nucleotides read TGCGCCAGCAGCTTGGCGGGTGTAGGACAGGACCTCTATGGCTACACCTTC.

The chain combines TRBV5-1 with TRBJ2-3, with 10 bases fitting TRBD2. V gave up 0 bases and J gave up 4 bases; unmatched junction bases: 8. Germline assignment: CDR1 SGHRS and CDR2 YFSETQ. The CDR3 sequence is 17 residues long. CDR3 in DNA: TGCGCCAGCAGCTTGGCTGGTGGGAGCGGGGGGGCAGATACGCAGTATTTT. Protein sequence: CASSLAGGSGGADTQYF.

This clone was picked up a small number of times. In DNA form, the CDR3 reads TGTGCCAGCAGTCCCTTCGCTGGGACTAGGGCCTACGAGCAGTACTTC. This codes for CASSPFAGTRAYEQYF. The chain couples TRBV28 to TRBJ2-7; 8 bases agree with TRBD2. CDR3 length equals 16 residues. Trimming at V came to 5 bases and at J to 2 bases, leaving 11 bases not matched to a gene. Per the germline V gene, CDR1 is MDHEN and CDR2 is SYDVKM.

The CDR3 region has the DNA TGTGCCAGCAGCCTAACCTCGAACGGGAACTCCTACGAGCAGTACTTC. This gives the protein CASSLTSNGNSYEQYF. The rearrangement joins TRBV13 to TRBJ2-7; D may be TRBD2 (5 bases). This CDR3 is 16 amino acids long. V lost 5 bases and J 0 bases, leaving 17 bases between the germline ends. CDR1 and CDR2 (germline): PRHDT, FYEKMQ (reference sequence).

V and J are TRBV7-9 and TRBJ2-7; 16 bases fit TRBD2. This CDR3 region has 17 residues. V lost 2 bases, J lost 6 bases, and 7 bases stayed unmatched. Germline loops: CDR1 SEHNR, CDR2 FQNEAQ (reference sequence). This chain's CDR3 is CASSLYEGTSGRGEQYF. The CDR3 coding sequence is TGTGCCAGCAGCTTATATGAAGGGACTAGCGGGAGGGGCGAGCAGTACTTC.

This chain links TRBV5-4 with TRBJ2-5; D is unresolved. This CDR3 spans 14 amino acids. Germline lookup yields CDR1 SGHNT and CDR2 YYREEE (reference sequence). Trimming cost V 1 base and J 4 bases, with 11 bases left between them. The CDR3 DNA follows: TGTGCCAGCAGCTTGTTTACTTCGCCAGAGACCCAGTACTTC. Translation gives CASSLFTSPETQYF.

J is TRBJ1-4 and V is TRBV5-1, with no clear D. Trimming took off 5 bases at V and 0 bases at J, with 11 bases between the two ends. The CDR3 sequence is 15 residues long. Looked up from germline, CDR1 is SGHRS and CDR2 is YFSETQ. The CDR3 sequence is CASRPGEPTNEKLFF. The CDR3 DNA is TGCGCCAGCAGACCCGGGGAGCCAACTAATGAAAAACTGTTTTTT.

The chain joins TRBV6-4 to TRBJ2-3; no clear D gene. The V gene's germline CDR1 is MRHNA and CDR2 SNTAGT. Trimming left V 0 bases short and J 7 bases short, with 11 bases between. The CDR3 loop spans 14 amino acids. CDR3 amino acids: CASSDSLSAHTQYF. CDR3 DNA sequence: TGTGCCAGCAGTGACTCGTTGAGCGCCCATACGCAGTATTTT.

V gene TRBV7-8 combines with J gene TRBJ1-2; D remains unclear. The ends were cut back, 0 bases at V and 4 bases at J, with 9 bases in the middle. This CDR3 is 14 amino acids long. CDR1 is SGHVS and CDR2 is FQNEAQ in the germline V gene. The DNA for the CDR3 is TGTGCCAGCAGCTTAGCCCCGGCGGCCTATGGCTACACCTTC. Amino acids: CASSLAPAAYGYTF.

V and J are TRBV6-6 and TRBJ1-1, with no clear D. CDR1 and CDR2 from the germline V gene are MNHNY and SVGAGI (reference sequence). V shed 6 bases and J shed 2 bases, with 10 bases lying between them. This CDR3 contains 13 residues. The CDR3 is CASSRVVNTEAFF. The DNA for the CDR3 is TGTGCCAGCAGCCGCGTAGTTAACACTGAAGCTTTCTTT.

The chain carries TRBV30 and TRBJ2-1; D ambiguous. V lost 3 bases and J 9 bases, leaving 9 bases between the germline ends. The germline gives CDR1 GTSNPN, CDR2 SVGIG (reference sequence). This CDR3 comprises 11 residues. This chain's CDR3 is CAWSRSSEQFF. In DNA form, the CDR3 reads TGTGCCTGGAGCCGGAGTAGTGAGCAGTTCTTC.

This clone was detected a few times. This chain connects TRBV18 to TRBJ1-1; D remains unclear. The V and J ends lost 3 bases and 0 bases respectively, with 8 bases between them. The CDR3 runs 14 residues. Germline-derived CDR1 and CDR2 are KGHSH and LQKENI. In DNA, the CDR3 is TGTGCCAGCTCACCGGGAGCCATGAACACTGAAGCTTTCTTT. Translation: CASSPGAMNTEAFF.

This sequence joins TRBV7-3 and TRBJ1-2, with TRBD1 as a possible D gene (6 bases). There are 13 residues in the CDR3. Germline-derived CDR1 and CDR2 are SGHTA and FQGTGA. The V gene lost 5 bases and the J gene lost 5 bases, with 12 bases spanning the gap. The CDR3, as DNA: TGTGCCAGCAGCGAGACAGGAGATTATGGCTACACCTTC. It yields the protein CASSETGDYGYTF. The full variable domain, completed using reference TRBV7-3 and TRBJ1-2, is GAGVSQTPSNKVTEKGKYVELRCDPISGHTALYWYRQSLGQGPEFLIYFQGTGAADDSGLPNDRFFAVRPEGSVSTLKIQRTERGDSAVYLCASSETGDYGYTFGSGTRLTVV.

This clone was counted a single time. J is TRBJ2-1 and V is TRBV30; 11 positions agree with TRBD2. Per germline, CDR1 GTSNPN and CDR2 SVGIG (reference sequence). The CDR3 contains 13 residues. V lost 0 bases, J lost 10 bases, and 2 bases stayed unmatched. The DNA for the CDR3 is TGTGCCTGGAGTGTGACTAGCGGGACCGAGCAGTTCTTC. As protein: CAWSVTSGTEQFF.

This clone was seen just once. The chain couples TRBV6-5 to TRBJ2-1; tentatively, D is TRBD1 (5 bases). Trimming took off 0 bases at V and 4 bases at J, with 13 bases between the two ends. The CDR3 is 16 amino acids. Per germline, CDR1 MNHEY and CDR2 SVGAGI. CDR3: CASSYSNRGAYNEQFF. The CDR3 DNA follows: TGTGCCAGCAGTTACTCGAATAGGGGTGCATACAATGAGCAGTTCTTC.